A single sample is the source of the 22 T cell receptor beta chains below, sequenced in a study of brain metastases from non-small cell lung cancer. Data came from immunoSEQ multiplex PCR; TCRdb stores just in-frame clones and leaves some out. Seen here are about 2,400 clones, around 86% observed once, and the top ten hold approximately 9.9%. The source material was primary lung tumor tissue. Source of these receptors: a donor aged 40 or over with non-small cell lung cancer.

This sequence joins TRBV27 and TRBJ2-1; D gene unclear. The CDR3 is 13 amino acids. The V end lost 7 bases, the J end lost 6 bases, and 13 bases lay between the germline ends. Germline CDR1 reads MNHEY; CDR2 reads SMNVEV (reference sequence). The CDR3 DNA sequence: TGTGCCAGCAACCCCTCGGTAGGCAATGAGCAGTTCTTC. Translated, it gives CASNPSVGNEQFF.

This clone was counted once. This chain connects TRBV10-2 to TRBJ2-2; either TRBD1 or TRBD2 may fit D (5 bases each). Germline-derived CDR1 and CDR2 are WSHSY and SAAADI. V was pared by 6 bases and J by 6 bases, with 14 bases between. The CDR3 runs 14 residues. CDR3 coding DNA: TGCGCCAGCAGGGGCGAGGGGTTGGCCGGGGAGCTGTTTTTT. The encoded protein is CASRGEGLAGELFF.

On this clone: Other DNA sequences in this sample translate to the same CDR3. The chain is built from TRBV7-3 and TRBJ2-7; D perhaps matches TRBD2 (5 bases). V lost 3 bases and J lost 3, with 9 bases in between. This CDR3 region has 13 residues. Germline loops: CDR1 SGHTA, CDR2 FQGTGA. CDR3 nucleotide sequence: TGTGCCAGCAGCTTTGGGAGCAACTACGAGCAGTACTTC. Translation: CASSFGSNYEQYF.

This clone has more than one count but fewer than ten. The V call is TRBV7-6, the J call TRBJ2-7; D possibly uses TRBD1 or TRBD2 (5 bases each). With 4 bases removed from V and 4 bases from J, the gap between germline ends came to 8 bases. Germline CDR1 SGHVS, CDR2 FNYEAQ. This CDR3 comprises 12 residues. Here the CDR3 reads CASSSEGYEQYF. In nucleotides, the CDR3 is TGTGCCAGCAGCTCAGAGGGGTACGAGCAGTACTTC.

The chain carries TRBV2 and TRBJ2-5, with a weak D call TRBD1 (6 bases). This CDR3 comprises 14 residues. Trimming removed 5 bases at V and 4 bases at J, with 14 bases between. Germline values: CDR1 SNHLY, CDR2 FYNNEI. The CDR3, as DNA: TGTGCCAGCAGTTTTCAGGGGCGTGGAGAGACCCAGTACTTC. Translated: CASSFQGRGETQYF.

The CDR3 loop is CSVEKTGTDTQYF. CDR3 DNA: TGCAGCGTAGAGAAGACAGGGACAGATACGCAGTATTTT. The J gene is TRBJ2-3, the V gene TRBV29-1; 7 bases are shared with TRBD1. The length of the CDR3 is 13 residues. The germline V gene encodes CDR1 SQVTM and CDR2 ANQGSEA. Trimming took 6 bases from V and 3 from J; bases not matched to a gene: 6.

This clone was counted a few times. The DNA for the CDR3 is TGCGCCAGCAGCCAAGAGATCACGGGACAGGGAATCTACGAGCAGTACTTC. This encodes CASSQEITGQGIYEQYF. The chain carries TRBV4-1 and TRBJ2-7; TRBD1 matches 9 bases. Looked up from germline, CDR1 is MGHRA and CDR2 is YSYEKL. CDR3 length: 17 residues. V lost 0 bases and J lost 3; bases outside the gene matches: 9.

V usage is TRBV15 and J usage is TRBJ1-1; no reliable D call. The CDR3 has 14 amino acids. V was clipped by 0 bases and J by 3 bases, with 8 bases between them. The germline gives CDR1 LNHNV, CDR2 YYDKDF (reference sequence). This CDR3 is CATSRDRRDTEAFF. CDR3 DNA sequence: TGTGCCACCAGCAGAGATCGGAGGGACACTGAAGCTTTCTTT.

Regarding this clone: In the same sample, other DNA sequences code for this CDR3. J is TRBJ2-1 and V is TRBV5-1; D may be TRBD1 (6 bases). CDR1 and CDR2 (germline): SGHRS, YFSETQ. V was pared by 1 base and J by 9 bases, with 11 bases between. The CDR3 extends over 13 amino acids. The CDR3 DNA reads as TGCGCCAGCAGCTTGCCGAAAGGGGGTGAGCAGTTCTTC. Translated, it gives CASSLPKGGEQFF.

The V gene is TRBV7-2, the J gene TRBJ2-6; D gene ambiguous. The germline V gene encodes CDR1 SGHTA and CDR2 FQGNSA. The V end was cut by 1 base, the J end by 3 bases, with 7 bases between. The CDR3 runs to 15 residues. This CDR3 reads CASSLDGFGANVLTF. Here the CDR3 DNA reads TGTGCCAGCAGCTTAGATGGGTTTGGGGCCAACGTCCTGACTTTC.

Turning to this clone: The junction differs from germline at one of its ends, possibly a read error. V gene TRBV28 combines with J gene TRBJ1-2; D is uncertain. CDR1 and CDR2 (germline): MDHEN, SYDVKM. This CDR3 comprises 14 residues. For the CDR3, the DNA is TGTGTCAGCAGTTTTCATGCCCGGAGCTATGGCTACACCTTC. Protein product: CVSSFHARSYGYTF.

The chain links TRBV5-5 to TRBJ1-1; D is ambiguous. V was pared by 3 bases and J by 1 base, with 4 bases between. Germline lookup yields CDR1 SGHKS and CDR2 YYEKEE (reference sequence). The CDR3 totals 12 residues. CDR3 coding DNA: TGTGCCAGCAGCTGGAAGAACACTGAAGCTTTCTTT. Encoded protein: CASSWKNTEAFF.

V usage is TRBV15 and J usage is TRBJ2-5; the D gene could be TRBD1 or TRBD2 (5 bases each). Trimming shortened V by 5 bases and J by 3 bases, and 13 bases separated the two germline ends. The germline V gene encodes CDR1 LNHNV and CDR2 YYDKDF (reference sequence). The CDR3 has 14 amino acids. The CDR3 sequence is CATSSRDGKETQYF. CDR3 DNA: TGTGCCACCAGCTCCCGGGACGGAAAAGAGACCCAGTACTTC.

The rearrangement joins TRBV28 to TRBJ1-3, with TRBD1 matching 7 bases. The CDR3 covers 18 residues. Germline CDR1 is MDHEN and CDR2 is SYDVKM. With 6 bases clipped from V and 2 bases from J, the junction kept 16 bases outside the gene matches. The CDR3: CASSVTGIEVWAGNTIYF. The DNA of the CDR3 is TGTGCCAGCAGCGTGACAGGGATAGAGGTATGGGCTGGAAACACCATATATTTT.

This chain joins TRBV7-6 and TRBJ1-2; no reliable D call. V lost 1 base, J lost 0 bases, and 15 bases lay in between. This CDR3 is built from 17 residues. CDR1 SGHVS and CDR2 FNYEAQ come from the germline V gene. CDR3 in amino acids: CASSLGGSREANYGYTF. The CDR3 nucleotides are TGTGCCAGCAGCTTAGGCGGCAGTCGAGAAGCTAACTATGGCTACACCTTC.

Comment on this clone: At one boundary the junction diverges from the germline segment, which might be a read error. The V call is TRBV5-8, the J call TRBJ1-1; D is ambiguous. This CDR3 region has 12 residues. Germline loops: CDR1 SGHTS, CDR2 YDEGEE. Here the CDR3 DNA reads TGTGCCAGCAGCTTGGTTTACACCGAAGCTTTCTTT. It encodes CASSLVYTEAFF.

The chain uses TRBV11-1 and TRBJ1-4; 8 nucleotides agree with TRBD1. The CDR3 runs to 15 residues. J gave up 4 bases and V 5 bases, and 6 bases lay outside the gene matches. The germline V gene has CDR1 SGHAT and CDR2 FQDESV (reference sequence). The CDR3 reads CASSRRDRSNEKLFF. As DNA, the CDR3 is TGTGCCAGCAGCCGCCGGGACAGGAGTAATGAAAAACTGTTTTTT.

For this clone: A junction end diverges from the germline sequence, so it may reflect a read error. The chain uses TRBV15 and TRBJ1-1; perhaps TRBD1 as D (5 bases). The CDR3 is made up of 14 amino acids. Germline V gives CDR1 LNHNV, CDR2 YYDKDF (reference sequence). This chain's CDR3 is CATSRDRQNIEAFF. CDR3 nucleotide sequence: TGTGCCACCAGCAGAGATCGACAGAACATTGAAGCTTTCTTT.

This clone was found a few times. The chain employs TRBV6-2 or TRBV6-3 and TRBJ1-5, with D unresolved. Germline V gene lookup returns CDR1 MNHEY and CDR2 SVGEGT. The V end lost 2 bases, the J end lost 3 bases, and 8 bases lay between the germline ends. This CDR3 spans 14 amino acids. The CDR3 spells CASSYVGYNQPQHF. The CDR3 DNA sequence: TGTGCCAGCAGTTACGTGGGGTACAATCAGCCCCAGCATTTT.

V gene TRBV5-6 combines with J gene TRBJ2-7; TRBD1 matches at 7 bases. The CDR3 length is 15 residues. Germline-derived CDR1 and CDR2 are SGHDT and YYEEEE. The ends lost 2 bases at V and 3 bases at J; junction bases unmatched: 8. CDR3 sequence reads: CASSFEGAGGYEQYF. The CDR3 nucleotides are TGTGCCAGCAGCTTCGAGGGGGCAGGGGGCTACGAGCAGTACTTC.

The CDR3 region is CASSKDPGARKNEQFF. Here the CDR3 DNA reads TGTGCCAGCAGCAAAGACCCAGGGGCCCGTAAAAATGAGCAGTTCTTC. V usage is TRBV6-2 or TRBV6-3 and J usage is TRBJ2-1, with D perhaps matching TRBD1 (6 bases). The germline V gene has CDR1 MNHEY and CDR2 SVGEGT. V shed 6 bases and J shed 7 bases, with 22 bases lying between them. The CDR3 runs 16 residues.

V is TRBV7-2 and J is TRBJ2-5, with 11 bases matching TRBD2. The J segment lost 6 bases and the V segment lost 4 bases, leaving 7 bases of the junction unmatched. The V gene's germline CDR1 is SGHTA and CDR2 FQGNSA. The CDR3 totals 15 residues. The CDR3 nucleotides are TGTGCCAGCAGCTCCACTAGCGGGAGTGGGAAGACCCAGTACTTC. It yields the protein CASSSTSGSGKTQYF.